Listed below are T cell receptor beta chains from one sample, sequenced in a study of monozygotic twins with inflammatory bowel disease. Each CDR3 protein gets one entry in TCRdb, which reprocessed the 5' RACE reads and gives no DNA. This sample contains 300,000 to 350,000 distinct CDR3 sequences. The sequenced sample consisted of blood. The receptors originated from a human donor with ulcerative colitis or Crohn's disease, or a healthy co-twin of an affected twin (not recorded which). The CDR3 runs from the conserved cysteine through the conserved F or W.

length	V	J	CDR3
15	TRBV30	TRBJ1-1	CAWGPRGQGRTEAFF
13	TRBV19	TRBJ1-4	CASSGPTNENLFF
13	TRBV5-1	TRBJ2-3	CASYTSGTDTQYF
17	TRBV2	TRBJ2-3	CASNQGRGGRRTDTQYF
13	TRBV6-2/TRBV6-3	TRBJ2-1	CASVRADYNEQFF
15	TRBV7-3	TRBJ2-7	CASSSRGGYRDEQYF
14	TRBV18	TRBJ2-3	CASSLDLRTDTQYF
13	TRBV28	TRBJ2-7	CASSPAGVNEQYF
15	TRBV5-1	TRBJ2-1	CASSQEAGSYNEQFF
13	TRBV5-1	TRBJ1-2	CASSWTGVYGYTF
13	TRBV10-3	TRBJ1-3	CAISLGSGNTIYF
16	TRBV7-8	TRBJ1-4	CASSSKLDRGDEKLFF
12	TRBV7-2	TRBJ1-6	CASSFSNSPLHF
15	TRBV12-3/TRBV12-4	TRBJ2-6	CASTPTGAGANVLTF
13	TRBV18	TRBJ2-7	CASSPAGSREQYF
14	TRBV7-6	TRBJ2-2	CASSPGGGTGELFF
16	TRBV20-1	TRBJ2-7	CSANSFGTGESYEQYF
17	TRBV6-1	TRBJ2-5	CASSIKTSGRSQETQYF
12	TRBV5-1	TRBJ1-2	CASRDGYAGYTF
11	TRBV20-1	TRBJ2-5	CSALLFETQYF
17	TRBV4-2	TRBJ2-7	CASSQETSGRRSYEQYF
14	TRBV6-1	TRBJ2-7	CASSEPGRYYEQYF
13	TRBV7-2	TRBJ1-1	CASSRPFPLEAFF
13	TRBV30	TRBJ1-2	CAWSFIWGDGYTF
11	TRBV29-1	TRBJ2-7	CSVVIGYEQYF
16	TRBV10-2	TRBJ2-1	CASSESTSGRWNEQFF
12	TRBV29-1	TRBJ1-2	CSVKERAYGYTF
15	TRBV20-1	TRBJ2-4	CSARGPRGAENIQYF
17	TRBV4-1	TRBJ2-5	CASSQPTKVQGGETQYF
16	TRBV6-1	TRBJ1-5	CASTPLRGSSNQPQHF
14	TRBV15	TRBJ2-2	CATRPELNTGELFF
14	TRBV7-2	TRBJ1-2	CASSLGPVNYGYTF
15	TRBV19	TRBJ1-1	CASSITGRKNTEPFF
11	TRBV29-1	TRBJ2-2	CSVTETGELFF
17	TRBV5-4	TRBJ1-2	CASSSGQGQGLWYGYTF
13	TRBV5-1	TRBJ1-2	CASTMDGFYGYTF
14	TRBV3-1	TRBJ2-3	CASSQANGADTQYF
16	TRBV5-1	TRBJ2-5	CASSLGSWRDQETQYF
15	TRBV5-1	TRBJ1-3	CASSLEGVSGNTIYF
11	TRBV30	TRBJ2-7	CAFLLVHEQYF
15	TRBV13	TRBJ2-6	CASSALVSGANVLTF
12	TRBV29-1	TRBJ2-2	CSAAQRTGELFF
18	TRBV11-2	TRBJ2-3	CASSSGLLAGGPSDTQYF